This paragraph covers one TCR beta chain sequence. The antigen is unknown. The germline V gene has CDR1 DFQATT and CDR2 SNEGSKA (reference sequence). The CDR3 spans 15 residues. The ends lost 0 bases at V and 7 bases at J; junction bases unmatched: 9. The sample is drawn from a study of response to subunit inactivated influenza vaccine. General study points: Authors proposed each seasonal influenza vaccination draws in few new T cells.

TCRdb re-called the RT-PCR reads with MiXCR, one entry per CDR3 protein. The table has more than 700,000 distinct CDR3 sequences, approximately 21% seen once. The chain has TRBV20-1 and TRBJ2-3, with 8 bases matching TRBD2. The source material was PBMCs from blood, sampled 5 days after vaccination. The source of this sequence is a man over 45 who received an inactivated influenza vaccine. CDR3 protein: CSARDVAGGMNTQYF. Here the CDR3 DNA reads TGCAGTGCTAGAGATGTGGCGGGAGGTATGAATACGCAGTATTTT.